This TCR beta chain was obtained from a study of T-cell memory formation after mild COVID-19. One entry per CDR3 protein results from TCRdb running MiXCR on the 5' RACE reads. The repertoire has 300,000 to 400,000 distinct CDR3 sequences, roughly an eighth of them found once; the top ten carry approximately 21%. This CDR3 spans 13 amino acids. Germline V CDR1 and CDR2: MNHEY, SVGAGI. V lost 0 bases to trimming and J lost 8 bases, with 10 bases between them. The specimen was PBMCs or a T cell subset sorted from them (not recorded which). J is TRBJ1-2 and V is TRBV6-5; D gene uncertain. The sequence derives from a man aged 18 to 30 who had mild COVID-19 (a few samples of this study predate the infection). Cell type and time point are not known. CDR3 residues: CASSYSLTGGYTF. Written as DNA, the CDR3 is TGTGCCAGCAGTTACTCGTTAACTGGCGGCTACACCTTC.